This T cell receptor (beta chain) was identified during a study of a mutant IDH1 vaccine in newly diagnosed glioma. Study as a whole: Vaccination was launched 4-6 weeks after radiotherapy alone, or with temozolomide cycles.

Note on this clone: Its specificity is unknown.

Data came from immunoSEQ multiplex PCR; TCRdb stores just in-frame clones and leaves some out. In the table there are some 57,000 clones, approximately 80% of which are singletons. Time point described: week 47, end of study. Mutant IDH1 20-mer peptide, at 300 ug, made up each vaccine dose, with topical imiquimod. Each donor presented with a new WHO grade 3 or 4 astrocytoma that tested IDH1-mutant and showed ATRX loss. The germline CDR1 and CDR2 sequences are SQVTM and ANQGSEA. The CDR3 is 16 residues long. V shed 4 bases and J shed 1 base, with 17 bases lying between them. The chain recombines TRBV29-1 with TRBJ2-1; tentatively, D is TRBD1 (6 bases). Sequenced here: PBMCs, sampled from a glioma patient whose treatment included an IDH1 peptide vaccine. The receptor comes from a woman aged 40 to 50 with glioma. Some clones in this sample may be carry-over from other donors' samples. This CDR3 is CSVGAVTGSSYNEQFF. In DNA form, the CDR3 reads TGCAGCGTTGGTGCGGTCACAGGGAGTTCCTACAATGAGCAGTTCTTC.